The TCR beta chain under discussion was sequenced for a study of T cells after yellow fever vaccination. TCRdb re-called the 5' RACE reads through MiXCR, storing one row per CDR3 protein. The profile covers approximately 32,000 distinct CDR3 sequences, with more than 9% appearing a single time and 9% to 15% taken by the ten largest. About this clonotype itself: A much larger clone differs by one base, so this may be a read error.

The CDR3 has 15 residues. Germline V CDR1 and CDR2: SGHDT, YYEEEE. The V end was cut by 6 bases, the J end by 9 bases, with 22 bases between. The receptor was isolated from a man younger than 35 who received the YFV17D yellow fever vaccine. V and J are TRBV5-6 and TRBJ2-1; D may be TRBD1 or TRBD2 (6 bases each). The sequencing used PBMCs, either bulk or a sorted T-cell subset (CD4+, CD8+, memory, or dextramer-sorted; not recorded which), collected around 15 days after the first yellow fever vaccination. CDR3 residues: CASNDIRGVGGEQFF. CDR3 DNA: TGTGCCAGCAACGACATCCGCGGGGTAGGGGGTGAGCAGTTCTTC.